The rows below give T cell receptor beta chains drawn from one sample of a study of blood T cell repertoires in COVID-19. Only in-frame clones appear in the TCRdb table, and some are missing; sequencing was by immunoSEQ multiplex PCR. The sample includes some 200,000 clones, roughly nine tenths of them seen just once. Sequencing was done on a sample of peripheral blood. The receptors stem from a man younger than 45 with acute or convalescent COVID-19. Both conserved end residues are part of each CDR3. The D gene is left open where the match is weak. The size field is filled for only some rows; it gives once, few, many or a size class.

size	D	J	V	CDR3	DNA
.	TRBD1	TRBJ1-2	TRBV14	CASSHKGQGVRDGYTF	TGTGCCAGCAGCCATAAAGGACAGGGGGTTCGTGATGGCTACACCTTC
.	TRBD2	TRBJ2-5	TRBV7-7	CASSSRLAVQETQYF	TGTGCTAGCAGCTCGCGACTAGCGGTCCAAGAGACCCAGTACTTC
.	.	TRBJ2-7	TRBV4-1	CASSLVASFGEQYF	TGCGCCAGCAGCCTGGTAGCTTCGTTTGGCGAGCAGTACTTC
.	TRBD1	TRBJ1-2	TRBV7-6	CASSDWDRGGEGYTF	TGTGCCAGCAGCGACTGGGACAGGGGAGGAGAAGGCTACACCTTC
.	TRBD1	TRBJ1-1	TRBV5-5	CASSSRTGMNTEAFF	TGTGCCAGCAGCTCGCGGACAGGCATGAACACTGAAGCTTTCTTT
.	.	TRBJ1-2	TRBV19	CASSIGGGGRGYTF	TGTGCCAGTAGTATTGGGGGAGGAGGGAGAGGCTACACCTTC
.	TRBD2	TRBJ2-3	TRBV7-6	CASSLSRLAGGPTDTQYF	TGTGCCAGCAGCTTATCTCGTCTAGCGGGGGGCCCCACAGATACGCAGTATTTT
.	.	TRBJ1-3	TRBV7-2	CASSLYVGGSGNTIYF	TGTGCCAGCAGCTTATACGTGGGGGGCTCTGGAAACACCATATATTTT
.	TRBD1	TRBJ1-3	TRBV3-1/TRBV3-2	CASSREGTGDGNTIYF	TGTGCCAGCAGCCGGGAGGGGACAGGGGATGGAAACACCATATATTTT
.	.	TRBJ1-4	TRBV28	CAIRQYSNEKLFF	TGTGCCATCAGACAGTATTCTAATGAAAAACTGTTTTTT
once	TRBD1	TRBJ2-7	TRBV6-6	CASSPQITSRGSYEQYF	TGTGCCAGCAGTCCCCAGATAACGTCCAGGGGGTCCTACGAGCAGTACTTC
.	TRBD1	TRBJ1-5	TRBV18	CASSPLPSGQGLQPQHF	TGTGCCAGCTCACCGCTGCCTTCGGGACAGGGGCTTCAGCCCCAGCATTTT
.	TRBD1	TRBJ2-7	TRBV30	CAWSPLDRAVRRKYF	TGTGCCTGGAGTCCACTGGACAGGGCCGTTCGGAGGAAGTACTTC
.	.	TRBJ1-2	TRBV28	CASSPRQTYGYTF	TGTGCCAGCAGTCCCCGACAGACCTATGGCTACACCTTC
.	.	TRBJ1-3	TRBV12-3/TRBV12-4	CASNLGGAPLVYF	TGTGCCAGCAACCTAGGAGGAGCCCCCCTCGTATATTTT
once	TRBD1	TRBJ2-5	TRBV12-3/TRBV12-4	CASSSTGEETQYF	TGTGCCAGCAGTTCCACAGGGGAAGAGACCCAGTACTTC
.	.	TRBJ2-3	TRBV7-3	CASSPRGSTTDTQYF	TGTGCCAGCAGCCCAAGGGGATCCACCACAGATACGCAGTATTTT
.	.	TRBJ2-4	TRBV28	CASSPGSIQYF	TGTGCCAGCAGTCCGGGGAGCATTCAGTACTTC
.	TRBD2	TRBJ2-3	TRBV20-1	CSASSIAGGILRDTQYF	TGCAGTGCTAGTTCGATAGCGGGAGGGATCTTGAGGGATACGCAGTATTTT
.	.	TRBJ1-2	TRBV28	CASWTRISGGYGYTF	TGTGCCAGCTGGACGAGAATCTCGGGAGGATATGGCTACACCTTC
.	TRBD2	TRBJ2-3	TRBV9	CASSAGLAGGDWADTQYF	TGTGCCAGCAGCGCGGGACTAGCGGGAGGGGATTGGGCAGATACGCAGTATTTT
.	.	TRBJ1-2	TRBV12-3/TRBV12-4	CASSFRDGRGYTF	TGTGCCAGCAGTTTTCGAGACGGGAGAGGCTACACCTTC
.	TRBD1	TRBJ1-2	TRBV28	CASSSGTGGAGGYGYTF	TGTGCCAGCAGTTCGGGGACAGGGGGCGCGGGGGGATATGGCTACACCTTC
.	TRBD2	TRBJ2-1	TRBV5-1	CASSQTSGRGVEQFF	TGCGCCAGCAGCCAGACTAGCGGGAGGGGTGTTGAGCAGTTCTTC
once	.	TRBJ1-2	TRBV3-1/TRBV3-2	CASSQTAPNYGYTF	TGTGCCAGCAGCCAGACAGCCCCTAACTATGGCTACACCTTC
.	.	TRBJ2-2	TRBV19	CASSIVAGMAGELFF	TGTGCCAGTAGTATAGTGGCAGGGATGGCCGGGGAGCTGTTTTTT
.	TRBD2	TRBJ2-3	TRBV30	CAWSLSGGLGDTQYF	TGTGCCTGGAGCCTTAGCGGGGGGTTAGGGGATACGCAGTATTTT
.	.	TRBJ2-6	TRBV9	CASSVGQGYSGANVLTF	TGTGCCAGCAGCGTAGGGCAGGGATACTCTGGGGCCAACGTCCTGACTTTC
once	TRBD1	TRBJ2-7	TRBV28	CASSRGGGYEQYF	TGTGCCAGCAGCCGAGGGGGCGGGTACGAGCAGTACTTC
.	TRBD1	TRBJ2-2	TRBV25-1	CASSGQGAGELFF	TGTGCCAGCAGTGGACAGGGGGCCGGGGAGCTGTTTTTT